A selection of T cell receptor beta chains follows, all from one sample in a study of T cells expressing NK-cell markers. One entry per CDR3 protein, without DNA, is what TCRdb gives after re-calling the 5' RACE reads. The sample totals 140,000 to 150,000 distinct CDR3 sequences; its top ten clones hold approximately 12%. Sequenced material: blood T cells: a sorted CD56 or NKG2C T cell subset, CD4+ or CD8+ T cells, or bulk PBMC T cells (not recorded which). The receptors were gathered from a man aged 18 to 35 in good health. CDR3s include the opening cysteine and the closing phenylalanine or tryptophan. Fields, in order: J gene, V gene, CDR3 protein.

TRBJ2-2	TRBV7-8	CASSLVKDRDSGELFF
TRBJ1-1	TRBV7-9	CASSLDRTAEAFF
TRBJ2-5	TRBV6-1	CASTEFPPTGQETQYF
TRBJ2-5	TRBV7-3	CASSLRRGGRETQYF
TRBJ2-5	TRBV7-6	CASSFYRGVETQYF
TRBJ1-2	TRBV14	CASSTGQMSNYGYTF
TRBJ2-1	TRBV11-1	CASSLVGGGVAQFF
TRBJ1-1	TRBV4-3	CASSQDLGQAEAFF
TRBJ2-1	TRBV29-1	CSVVGLADYNEQFF
TRBJ2-2	TRBV12-3/TRBV12-4	CASSLGESNTGELFF
TRBJ2-5	TRBV7-2	CASSVGQVLSGTQYF
TRBJ2-1	TRBV10-2	CASSEPENYNEQFF
TRBJ1-3	TRBV15	CATSRGVGGNTIYF
TRBJ2-5	TRBV7-9	CASSDRGVEETQYF
TRBJ2-1	TRBV4-3	CASSQDGQGKNEQFF
TRBJ2-3	TRBV6-1	CASSALGMGLAGDGTQYF
TRBJ2-1	TRBV7-9	CASTPTRGETSYNEQFF
TRBJ2-1	TRBV19	CASSHRTSGIDEQFF
TRBJ2-5	TRBV12-3/TRBV12-4	CASSLVGQQETQYF
TRBJ2-4	TRBV18	CASSPPWRAKNIQYF
TRBJ2-1	TRBV5-5	CASSFEMGAYNEQFF
TRBJ2-1	TRBV4-1	CASSPSSGSYNEQFF
TRBJ2-1	TRBV9	CASSGSQGNEQFF
TRBJ1-1	TRBV19	CASSIGLLIGNTEAFF
TRBJ2-5	TRBV28	CASSFVLGSIGQETQYF
TRBJ2-1	TRBV3-1	CASSLSVYGGTYNEQFF
TRBJ2-1	TRBV20-1	CSARDNRISGRLDEQFF
TRBJ2-1	TRBV7-7	CASSLSRGSEQFF
TRBJ2-1	TRBV7-9	CASSSPSFDEQFF
TRBJ2-2	TRBV11-1	CASSLWVQQGADTGELFF
TRBJ2-1	TRBV6-2/TRBV6-3	CASSTGYEQFF
TRBJ2-5	TRBV7-2	CARDDSLSKTQYF
TRBJ2-1	TRBV19	CASSMSASGHNEQFF
TRBJ1-2	TRBV4-1	CASSQDAPGTLYGYTF